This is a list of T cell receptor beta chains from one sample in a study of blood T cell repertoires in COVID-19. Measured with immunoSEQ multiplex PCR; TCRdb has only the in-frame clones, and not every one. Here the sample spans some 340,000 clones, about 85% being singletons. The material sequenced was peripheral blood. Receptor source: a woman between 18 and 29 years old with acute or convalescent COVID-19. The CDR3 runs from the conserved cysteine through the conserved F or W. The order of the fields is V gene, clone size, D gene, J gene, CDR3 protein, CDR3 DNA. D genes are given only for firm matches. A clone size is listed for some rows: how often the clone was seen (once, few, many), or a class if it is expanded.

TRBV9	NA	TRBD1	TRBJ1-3	CASSAGQVSGNTIYF	TGTGCCAGCAGCGCCGGACAGGTCTCTGGAAACACCATATATTTT
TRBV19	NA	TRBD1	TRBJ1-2	CASSPKGAAGYTF	TGTGCCAGTAGCCCTAAGGGGGCGGCTGGCTACACCTTC
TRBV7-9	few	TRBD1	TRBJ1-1	CASSPPGTGNTEAFF	TGTGCCAGCAGCCCCCCCGGGACAGGGAACACTGAAGCTTTCTTT
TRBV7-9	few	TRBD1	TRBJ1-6	CAAHSGTGHGALHF	TGTGCCGCGCATTCCGGGACAGGCCACGGGGCCCTCCACTTT
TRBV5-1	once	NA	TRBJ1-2	CASSPDRANYGYTF	TGCGCCAGCAGCCCTGACAGAGCTAACTATGGCTACACCTTC
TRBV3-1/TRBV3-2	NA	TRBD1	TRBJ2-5	CASSHRTGSTETQYF	TGTGCCAGCAGCCACAGGACAGGGAGTACAGAGACCCAGTACTTC
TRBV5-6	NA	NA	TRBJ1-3	CASSSPSRDTNTIYF	TGTGCCAGCAGCTCACCTAGCCGGGACACAAACACCATATATTTT
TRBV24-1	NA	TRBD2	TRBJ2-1	CATKASGSKGIYNEQFF	TGTGCCACCAAAGCTAGCGGGAGCAAGGGGATATACAATGAGCAGTTCTTC
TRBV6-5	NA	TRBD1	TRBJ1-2	CASSTGTGDGYTF	TGTGCCAGCAGTACCGGGACAGGGGATGGCTACACCTTC
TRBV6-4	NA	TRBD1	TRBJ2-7	CASSAIQGSYEQYF	TGTGCCAGCAGCGCAATACAGGGGTCCTACGAGCAGTACTTC
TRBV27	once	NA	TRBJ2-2	CASSFGRTGRTTGELFF	TGTGCCAGCAGTTTCGGCCGGACGGGGAGGACCACCGGGGAGCTGTTTTTT
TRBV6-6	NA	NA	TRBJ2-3	CASSHRELSDTQYF	TGTGCCAGCAGTCATCGGGAGCTCTCAGATACGCAGTATTTT
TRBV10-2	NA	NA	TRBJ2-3	CATRSGSSTDTQYF	TGCGCCACACGAAGCGGTTCTAGCACAGATACGCAGTATTTT
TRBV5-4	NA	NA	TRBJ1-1	CASSFRGEAFF	TGTGCCAGCAGCTTCCGGGGAGAAGCTTTCTTT
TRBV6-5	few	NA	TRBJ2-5	CASRRGPGETQYF	TGTGCCAGCAGGCGGGGGCCGGGAGAGACCCAGTACTTC
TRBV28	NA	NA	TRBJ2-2	CASSLSGVGELFF	TGTGCCAGCAGTTTATCGGGAGTAGGGGAGCTGTTTTTT
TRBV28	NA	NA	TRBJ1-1	CASSPPPNMNTEAFF	TGTGCCAGCAGCCCACCGCCGAACATGAACACTGAAGCTTTCTTT
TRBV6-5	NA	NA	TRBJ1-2	CASSLRSTEFYGYTF	TGTGCCAGCAGTCTACGATCCACTGAATTCTATGGCTACACCTTC
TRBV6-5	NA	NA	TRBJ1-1	CASSSNIKGGFEAFF	TGTGCCAGCAGTTCGAATATAAAAGGCGGATTTGAAGCTTTCTTT
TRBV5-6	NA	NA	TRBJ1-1	CASSLGAGREAFF	TGTGCCAGCAGCTTGGGGGCGGGCAGGGAAGCTTTCTTT
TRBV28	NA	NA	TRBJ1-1	CASSSRRLGLRNTEAFF	TGTGCCAGCAGCTCAAGACGTCTCGGACTAAGAAACACTGAAGCTTTCTTT
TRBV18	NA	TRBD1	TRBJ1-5	CASSSGQERQPQHF	TGTGCCAGCTCATCCGGACAGGAGCGGCAGCCCCAGCATTTT
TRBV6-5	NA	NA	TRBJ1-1	CASSWRDIVYTEAFF	TGTGCCAGCAGTTGGAGGGATATTGTGTACACTGAAGCTTTCTTT
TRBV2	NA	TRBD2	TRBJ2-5	CAISGSGGKQETQYF	TGTGCCATCTCCGGTAGCGGGGGTAAACAAGAGACCCAGTACTTC
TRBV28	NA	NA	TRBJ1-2	CASGPWAGPNGYTF	TGTGCCAGCGGCCCTTGGGCAGGGCCCAATGGCTACACCTTC
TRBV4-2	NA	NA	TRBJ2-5	CASSLGRGQETQYF	TGTGCCAGCAGCCTTGGGCGGGGTCAAGAGACCCAGTACTTC
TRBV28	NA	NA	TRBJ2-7	CASTFNPDSNYEQYF	TGTGCCAGCACCTTTAACCCGGACAGCAACTACGAGCAGTACTTC
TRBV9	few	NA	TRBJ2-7	CASSPDSSYEQYF	TGTGCCAGCAGCCCAGACAGCTCCTACGAGCAGTACTTC
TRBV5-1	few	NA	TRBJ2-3	CASSFGQDTDTQYF	TGCGCCAGCAGCTTTGGGCAGGACACAGATACGCAGTATTTT
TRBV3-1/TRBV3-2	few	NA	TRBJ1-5	CASSQEAGYQPQHF	TGTGCCAGCAGCCAAGAAGCGGGTTACCAGCCCCAGCATTTT
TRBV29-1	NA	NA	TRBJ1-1	CSAPLGKGTEAFF	TGCAGCGCCCCATTGGGGAAGGGGACTGAAGCTTTCTTT
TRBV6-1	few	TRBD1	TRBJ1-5	CASSGGTVLSNQPQHF	TGTGCCAGCAGTGGGGGGACAGTCCTTAGCAATCAGCCCCAGCATTTT
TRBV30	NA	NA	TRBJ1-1	CAWSYGNTEAFF	TGTGCCTGGAGTTACGGGAACACTGAAGCTTTCTTT
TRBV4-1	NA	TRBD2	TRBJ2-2	CASSRLIKAGGPDARELFF	TGCGCCAGCAGCCGACTTATCAAAGCGGGAGGGCCCGACGCAAGGGAGCTGTTTTTT
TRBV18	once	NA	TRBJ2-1	CASSTGGNNEQFF	TGTGCCAGCTCCACCGGAGGGAACAATGAGCAGTTCTTC
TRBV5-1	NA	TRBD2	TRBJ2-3	CASSGGLADPTDTQYF	TGCGCCAGCAGCGGAGGACTAGCGGATCCCACAGATACGCAGTATTTT
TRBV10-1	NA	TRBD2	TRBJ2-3	CASSEGSSGVKVDTQYF	TGCGCCAGCAGTGAAGGTTCTAGCGGGGTTAAAGTAGATACGCAGTATTTT
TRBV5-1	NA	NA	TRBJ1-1	CASSFPDGLEAFF	TGCGCCAGCAGCTTCCCGGATGGACTTGAAGCTTTCTTT
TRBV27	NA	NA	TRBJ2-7	CASSFGNEQYF	TGTGCCAGCAGTTTCGGGAACGAGCAGTACTTC
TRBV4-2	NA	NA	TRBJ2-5	CASSRGHRETQYF	TGTGCCAGCAGCCGCGGACACCGAGAGACCCAGTACTTC
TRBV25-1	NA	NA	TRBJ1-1	CASRHSIKEAFF	TGTGCCAGCAGACACAGTATTAAAGAAGCTTTCTTT
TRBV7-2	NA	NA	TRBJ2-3	CASSLGPGTDTQYF	TGTGCCAGCAGCTTAGGCCCAGGGACAGATACGCAGTATTTT
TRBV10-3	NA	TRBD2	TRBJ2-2	CAISGLAGVTGELFF	TGTGCCATCAGTGGGCTAGCGGGAGTCACCGGGGAGCTGTTTTTT
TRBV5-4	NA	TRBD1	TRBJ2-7	CASSREIGQGGYEQYF	TGTGCCAGCAGTCGTGAAATCGGACAGGGAGGTTACGAGCAGTACTTC
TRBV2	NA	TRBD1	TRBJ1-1	CASLRGGKSGGATEAFF	TGTGCCAGCCTACGGGGTGGAAAATCAGGGGGCGCAACTGAAGCTTTCTTT
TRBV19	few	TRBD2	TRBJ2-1	CASSIEAGVSYNEQFF	TGTGCCAGTAGTATAGAGGCGGGAGTCTCCTACAATGAGCAGTTCTTC
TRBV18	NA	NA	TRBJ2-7	CASSPIGLTPEQYF	TGTGCCAGCTCACCCATTGGCCTTACCCCCGAGCAGTACTTC
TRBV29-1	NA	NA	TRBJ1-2	CSVNAGRYGYTF	TGCAGCGTTAATGCAGGGCGCTATGGCTACACCTTC
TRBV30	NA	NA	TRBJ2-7	CAWSKGVSEQYF	TGTGCCTGGAGTAAGGGGGTCTCCGAGCAGTACTTC
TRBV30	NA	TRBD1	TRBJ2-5	CAWSVLDREETQYF	TGTGCCTGGAGTGTACTGGACAGGGAAGAGACCCAGTACTTC
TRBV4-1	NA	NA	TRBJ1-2	CASSQDTPRAYGYTF	TGCGCCAGCAGCCAAGATACTCCCAGGGCTTATGGCTACACCTTC
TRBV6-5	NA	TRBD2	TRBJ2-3	CASSSGGAQYF	TGTGCCAGCAGTAGCGGGGGTGCGCAGTATTTT
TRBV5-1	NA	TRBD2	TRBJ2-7	CASRLGEAPSGGFPSYEQYF	TGCGCCAGCAGACTTGGAGAGGCGCCTAGCGGGGGTTTTCCCTCCTACGAGCAGTACTTC
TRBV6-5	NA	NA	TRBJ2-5	CASSYGGAAQETQYF	TGTGCCAGCAGTTATGGAGGGGCTGCCCAAGAGACCCAGTACTTC
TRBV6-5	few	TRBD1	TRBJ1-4	CASSPRTGWDEKLFF	TGTGCCAGCAGTCCGCGGACAGGGTGGGATGAAAAACTGTTTTTT
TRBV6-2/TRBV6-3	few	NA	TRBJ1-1	CASSYRVGNTEAFF	TGTGCCAGCAGTTACCGGGTGGGGAACACTGAAGCTTTCTTT
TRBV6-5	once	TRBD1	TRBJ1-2	CASSKRQGVDGYTF	TGTGCCAGCAGTAAACGACAGGGAGTTGATGGCTACACCTTC
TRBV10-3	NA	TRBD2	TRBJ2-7	CAISARTSYEQYF	TGTGCCATCAGTGCCAGGACTAGCTACGAGCAGTACTTC